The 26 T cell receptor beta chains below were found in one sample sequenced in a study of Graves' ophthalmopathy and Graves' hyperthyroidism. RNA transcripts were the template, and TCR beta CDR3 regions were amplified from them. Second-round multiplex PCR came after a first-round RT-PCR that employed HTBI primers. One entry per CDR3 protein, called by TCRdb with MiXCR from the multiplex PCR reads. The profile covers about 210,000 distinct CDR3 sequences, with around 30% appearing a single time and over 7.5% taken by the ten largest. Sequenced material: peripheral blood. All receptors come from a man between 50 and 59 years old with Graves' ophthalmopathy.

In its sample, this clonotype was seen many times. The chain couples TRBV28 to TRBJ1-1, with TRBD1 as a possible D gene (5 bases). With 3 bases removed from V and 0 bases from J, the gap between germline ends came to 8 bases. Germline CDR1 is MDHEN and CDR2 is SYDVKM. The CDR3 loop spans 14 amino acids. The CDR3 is CASSFNRLNTEAFF. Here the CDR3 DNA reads TGTGCCAGCAGTTTTAACAGGCTGAACACTGAAGCTTTCTTT.

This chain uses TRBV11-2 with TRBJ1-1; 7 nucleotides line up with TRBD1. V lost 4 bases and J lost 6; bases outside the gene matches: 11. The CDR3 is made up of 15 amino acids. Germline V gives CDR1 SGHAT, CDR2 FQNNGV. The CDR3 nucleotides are TGTGCCAGCAGCTGGGGAAGACAGGGAGCCGCTGAAGCTTTCTTT. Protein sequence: CASSWGRQGAAEAFF.

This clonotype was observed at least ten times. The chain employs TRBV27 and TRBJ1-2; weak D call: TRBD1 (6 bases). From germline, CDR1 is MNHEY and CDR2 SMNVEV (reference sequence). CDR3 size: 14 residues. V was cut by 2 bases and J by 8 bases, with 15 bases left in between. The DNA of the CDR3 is TGTGCCAGCAGTTTAGGAGGGACATTGCGGGGCTACACCTTC. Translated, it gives CASSLGGTLRGYTF.

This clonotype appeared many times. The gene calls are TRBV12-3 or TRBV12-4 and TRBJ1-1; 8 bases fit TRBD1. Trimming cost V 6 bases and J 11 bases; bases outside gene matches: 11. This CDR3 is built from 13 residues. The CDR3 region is CASSFRAGTGAFF. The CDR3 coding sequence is TGTGCCAGCAGCTTTCGGGCAGGGACAGGTGCTTTCTTT.

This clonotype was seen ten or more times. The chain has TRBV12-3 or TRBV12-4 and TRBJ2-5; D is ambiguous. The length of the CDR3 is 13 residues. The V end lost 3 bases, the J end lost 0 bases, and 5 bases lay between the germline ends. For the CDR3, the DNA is TGTGCCAGCAGTTTGGGGAACCAAGAGACCCAGTACTTC. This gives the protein CASSLGNQETQYF.

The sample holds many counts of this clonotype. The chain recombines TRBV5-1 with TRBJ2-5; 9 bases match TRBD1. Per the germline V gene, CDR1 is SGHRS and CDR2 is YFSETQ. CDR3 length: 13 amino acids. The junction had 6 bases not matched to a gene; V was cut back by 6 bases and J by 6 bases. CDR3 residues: CASTRDRAQTQYF. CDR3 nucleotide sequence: TGCGCCAGCACCCGGGACAGGGCACAGACCCAGTACTTC.

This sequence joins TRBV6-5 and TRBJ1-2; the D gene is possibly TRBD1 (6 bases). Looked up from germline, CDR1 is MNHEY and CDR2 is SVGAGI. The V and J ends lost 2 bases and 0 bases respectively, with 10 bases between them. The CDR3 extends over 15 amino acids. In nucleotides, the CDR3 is TGTGCCAGCAGTTACAGGGGGGGAACTAACTATGGCTACACCTTC. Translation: CASSYRGGTNYGYTF.

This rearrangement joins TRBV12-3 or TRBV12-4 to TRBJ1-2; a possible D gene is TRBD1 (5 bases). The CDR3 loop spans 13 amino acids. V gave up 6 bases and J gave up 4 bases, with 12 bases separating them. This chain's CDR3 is CASRTGSGYGYTF. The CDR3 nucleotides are TGTGCCAGCAGAACAGGATCAGGCTATGGCTACACCTTC.

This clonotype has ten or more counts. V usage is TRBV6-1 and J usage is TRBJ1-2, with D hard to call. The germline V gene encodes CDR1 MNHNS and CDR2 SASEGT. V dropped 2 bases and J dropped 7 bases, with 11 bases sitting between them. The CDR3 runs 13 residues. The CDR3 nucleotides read TGTGCCAGCAGTGAACGGCATCTGAGTGGCTACACCTTC. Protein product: CASSERHLSGYTF.

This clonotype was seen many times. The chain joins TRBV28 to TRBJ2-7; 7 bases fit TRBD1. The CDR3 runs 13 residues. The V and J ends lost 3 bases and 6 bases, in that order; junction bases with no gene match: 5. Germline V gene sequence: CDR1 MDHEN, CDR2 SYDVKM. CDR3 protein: CASSLSGQVEQYF. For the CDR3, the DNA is TGTGCCAGCAGTTTGTCAGGACAGGTCGAGCAGTACTTC.

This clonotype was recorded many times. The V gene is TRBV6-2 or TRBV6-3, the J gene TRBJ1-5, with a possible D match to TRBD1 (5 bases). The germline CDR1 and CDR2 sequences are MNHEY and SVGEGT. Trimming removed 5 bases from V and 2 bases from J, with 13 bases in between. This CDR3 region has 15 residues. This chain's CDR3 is CASSRLGGGNQPQHF. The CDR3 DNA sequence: TGTGCCAGCAGTCGCCTTGGGGGGGGCAATCAGCCCCAGCATTTT.

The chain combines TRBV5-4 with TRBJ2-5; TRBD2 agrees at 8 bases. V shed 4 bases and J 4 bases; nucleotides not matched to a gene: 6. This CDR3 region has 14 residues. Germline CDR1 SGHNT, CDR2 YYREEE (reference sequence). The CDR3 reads CASSADGRGETQYF. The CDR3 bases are TGTGCCAGCAGCGCGGACGGGAGGGGAGAGACCCAGTACTTC.

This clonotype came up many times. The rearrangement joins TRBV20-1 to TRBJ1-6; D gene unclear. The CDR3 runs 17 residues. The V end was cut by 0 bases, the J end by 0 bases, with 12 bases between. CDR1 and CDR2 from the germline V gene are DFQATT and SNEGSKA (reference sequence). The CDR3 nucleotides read TGCAGTGCTAGAGATCAGGCCGCGAGCTCCTATAATTCACCCCTCCACTTT. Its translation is CSARDQAASSYNSPLHF.

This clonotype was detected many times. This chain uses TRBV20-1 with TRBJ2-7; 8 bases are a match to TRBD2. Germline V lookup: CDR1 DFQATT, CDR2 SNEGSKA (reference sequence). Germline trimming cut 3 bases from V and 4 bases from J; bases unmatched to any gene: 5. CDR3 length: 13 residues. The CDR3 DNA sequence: TGCAGTGCTAGGCAAGCGGGAGAATACGAGCAGTACTTC. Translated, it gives CSARQAGEYEQYF.

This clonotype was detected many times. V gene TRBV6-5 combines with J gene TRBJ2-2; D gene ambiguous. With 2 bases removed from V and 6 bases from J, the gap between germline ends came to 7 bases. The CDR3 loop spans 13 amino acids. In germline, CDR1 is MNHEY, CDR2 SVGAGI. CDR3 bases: TGTGCCAGCAGTTACGGGGTGGCCGGGGAGCTGTTTTTT. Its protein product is CASSYGVAGELFF.

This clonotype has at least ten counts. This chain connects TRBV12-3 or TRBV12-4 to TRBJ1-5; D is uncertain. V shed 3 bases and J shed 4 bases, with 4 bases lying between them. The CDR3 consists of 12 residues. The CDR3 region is CASSLENQPQHF. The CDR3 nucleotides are TGTGCCAGCAGTTTGGAGAATCAGCCCCAGCATTTT.

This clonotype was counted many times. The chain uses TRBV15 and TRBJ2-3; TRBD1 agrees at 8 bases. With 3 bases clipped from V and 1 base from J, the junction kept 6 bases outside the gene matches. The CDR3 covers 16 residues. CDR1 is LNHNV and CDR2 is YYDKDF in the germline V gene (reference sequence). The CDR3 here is CATSRGRGRGTDTQYF. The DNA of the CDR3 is TGTGCCACCAGCAGGGGCAGGGGGCGCGGCACAGATACGCAGTATTTT.

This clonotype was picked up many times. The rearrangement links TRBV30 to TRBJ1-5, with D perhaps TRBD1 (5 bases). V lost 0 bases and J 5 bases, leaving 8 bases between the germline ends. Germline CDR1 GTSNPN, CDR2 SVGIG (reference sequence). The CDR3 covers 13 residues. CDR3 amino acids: CAWSVRGDQPQHF. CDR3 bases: TGTGCCTGGAGTGTACGGGGGGATCAGCCCCAGCATTTT.

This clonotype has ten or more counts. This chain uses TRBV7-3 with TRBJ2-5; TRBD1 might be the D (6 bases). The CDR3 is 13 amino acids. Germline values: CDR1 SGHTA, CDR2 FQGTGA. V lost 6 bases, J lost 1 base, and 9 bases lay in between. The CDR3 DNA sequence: TGTGCCAGCAGGTTGACAGGCCAAGAGACCCAGTACTTC. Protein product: CASRLTGQETQYF.

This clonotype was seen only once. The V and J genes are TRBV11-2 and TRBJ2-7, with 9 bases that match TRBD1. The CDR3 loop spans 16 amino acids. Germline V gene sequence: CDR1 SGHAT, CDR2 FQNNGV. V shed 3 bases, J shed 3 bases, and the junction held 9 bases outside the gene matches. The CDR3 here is CASSFQGQGVFYEQYF. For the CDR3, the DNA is TGTGCCAGCAGCTTCCAGGGACAGGGAGTTTTCTACGAGCAGTACTTC.

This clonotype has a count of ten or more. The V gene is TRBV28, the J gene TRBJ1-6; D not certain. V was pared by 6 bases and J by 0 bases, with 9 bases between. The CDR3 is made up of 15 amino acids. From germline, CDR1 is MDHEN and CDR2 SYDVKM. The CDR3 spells CASRREGSYNSPLHF. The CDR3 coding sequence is TGTGCCAGCAGACGTGAAGGCTCCTATAATTCACCCCTCCACTTT. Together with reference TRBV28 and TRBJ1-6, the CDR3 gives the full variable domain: DVKVTQSSRYLVKRTGEKVFLECVQDMDHENMFWYRQDPGLGLRLIYFSYDVKMKEKGDIPEGYSVSREKKERFSLILESASTNQTSMYLCASRREGSYNSPLHFGNGTRLTVT.

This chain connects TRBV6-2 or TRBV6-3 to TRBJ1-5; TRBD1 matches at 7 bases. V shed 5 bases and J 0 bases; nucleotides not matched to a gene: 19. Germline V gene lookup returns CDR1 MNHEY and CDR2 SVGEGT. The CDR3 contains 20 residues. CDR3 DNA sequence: TGTGCCAGCAGTCCTCATACCCTTTACCGGGACAGAGATAGCAATCAGCCCCAGCATTTT. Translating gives CASSPHTLYRDRDSNQPQHF.

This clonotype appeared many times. The CDR3 protein is CASSFSGRLYEQYF. The CDR3, as DNA: TGTGCCAGCAGCTTTAGCGGGAGGCTATACGAGCAGTACTTC. The chain uses TRBV7-2 and TRBJ2-7, with 10 bases fitting TRBD2. Germline V CDR1 and CDR2: SGHTA, FQGNSA. The J segment lost 4 bases and the V segment lost 3 bases, leaving 3 bases of the junction unmatched. CDR3 length: 14 residues. Looking up the rest from reference TRBV7-2 and TRBJ2-7 gives the full variable domain: GAGVSQSPSNKVTEKGKDVELRCDPISGHTALYWYRQSLGQGLEFLIYFQGNSAPDKSGLPSDRFSAERTGGSVSTLTIQRTQQEDSAVYLCASSFSGRLYEQYFGPGTRLTVT.

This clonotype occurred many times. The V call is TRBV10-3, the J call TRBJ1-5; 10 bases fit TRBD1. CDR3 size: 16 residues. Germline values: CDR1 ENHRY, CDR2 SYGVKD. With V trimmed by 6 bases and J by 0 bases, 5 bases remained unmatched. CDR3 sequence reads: CAISRTGGDSNQPQHF. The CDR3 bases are TGTGCCATCAGCCGGACAGGGGGGGATAGCAATCAGCCCCAGCATTTT.

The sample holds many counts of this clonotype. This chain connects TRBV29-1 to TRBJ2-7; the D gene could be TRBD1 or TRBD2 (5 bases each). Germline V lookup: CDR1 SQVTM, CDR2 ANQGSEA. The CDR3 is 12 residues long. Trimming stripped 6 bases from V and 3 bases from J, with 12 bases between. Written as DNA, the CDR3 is TGCAGCGTGGGGACGGATCGCTACGAGCAGTACTTC. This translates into CSVGTDRYEQYF.

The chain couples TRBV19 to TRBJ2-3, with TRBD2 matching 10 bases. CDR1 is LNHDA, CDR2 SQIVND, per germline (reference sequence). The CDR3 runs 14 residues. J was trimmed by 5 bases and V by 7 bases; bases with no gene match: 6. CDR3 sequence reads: CASNGAGGGDTQYF. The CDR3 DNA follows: TGTGCCAGTAACGGAGCGGGAGGGGGAGATACGCAGTATTTT.